This T cell receptor beta chain was found in a study of a mutant IDH1 vaccine in newly diagnosed glioma. Background on the study: Vaccine dosing followed radiotherapy by 4-6 weeks, or accompanied temozolomide cycles. Sex distribution of treated patients was around 62% male and 37.5% female; mean age was around 40 years. Patients had received radiotherapy, temozolomide, or both previously, most receiving both. Points from the study as a whole: Changes to the top peripheral T cell clonotypes appeared unrelated to pseudoprogression.

The time point is: week 47, end of study. With topical imiquimod, each dose of the vaccine consisted of 300 ug of mutant IDH1 20-mer peptide. Concerning this clone: Its antigen remains unknown.

Repertoires were generated with immunoSEQ multiplex PCR, while TCRdb's copy carries only in-frame clones and drops some. The sample holds roughly 56,000 clones; roughly 76% are singletons and the top ten take over 4.5%. Sequencing was performed on PBMCs, taken from a glioma patient whose treatment included an IDH1 peptide vaccine. The TCR comes from a man aged 50 to 59 with glioma.

CDR3 sequence reads: CASIPSGGSYEQYF. CDR3 nucleotides: TGTGCCAGCATTCCTAGCGGGGGGAGTTACGAGCAGTACTTC. The chain recombines TRBV6-5 with TRBJ2-7; 11 positions agree with TRBD2. This CDR3 spans 14 amino acids. Germline CDR1 is MNHEY and CDR2 is SVGAGI. V shed 7 bases, J shed 4 bases, and the junction held 6 bases outside the gene matches.